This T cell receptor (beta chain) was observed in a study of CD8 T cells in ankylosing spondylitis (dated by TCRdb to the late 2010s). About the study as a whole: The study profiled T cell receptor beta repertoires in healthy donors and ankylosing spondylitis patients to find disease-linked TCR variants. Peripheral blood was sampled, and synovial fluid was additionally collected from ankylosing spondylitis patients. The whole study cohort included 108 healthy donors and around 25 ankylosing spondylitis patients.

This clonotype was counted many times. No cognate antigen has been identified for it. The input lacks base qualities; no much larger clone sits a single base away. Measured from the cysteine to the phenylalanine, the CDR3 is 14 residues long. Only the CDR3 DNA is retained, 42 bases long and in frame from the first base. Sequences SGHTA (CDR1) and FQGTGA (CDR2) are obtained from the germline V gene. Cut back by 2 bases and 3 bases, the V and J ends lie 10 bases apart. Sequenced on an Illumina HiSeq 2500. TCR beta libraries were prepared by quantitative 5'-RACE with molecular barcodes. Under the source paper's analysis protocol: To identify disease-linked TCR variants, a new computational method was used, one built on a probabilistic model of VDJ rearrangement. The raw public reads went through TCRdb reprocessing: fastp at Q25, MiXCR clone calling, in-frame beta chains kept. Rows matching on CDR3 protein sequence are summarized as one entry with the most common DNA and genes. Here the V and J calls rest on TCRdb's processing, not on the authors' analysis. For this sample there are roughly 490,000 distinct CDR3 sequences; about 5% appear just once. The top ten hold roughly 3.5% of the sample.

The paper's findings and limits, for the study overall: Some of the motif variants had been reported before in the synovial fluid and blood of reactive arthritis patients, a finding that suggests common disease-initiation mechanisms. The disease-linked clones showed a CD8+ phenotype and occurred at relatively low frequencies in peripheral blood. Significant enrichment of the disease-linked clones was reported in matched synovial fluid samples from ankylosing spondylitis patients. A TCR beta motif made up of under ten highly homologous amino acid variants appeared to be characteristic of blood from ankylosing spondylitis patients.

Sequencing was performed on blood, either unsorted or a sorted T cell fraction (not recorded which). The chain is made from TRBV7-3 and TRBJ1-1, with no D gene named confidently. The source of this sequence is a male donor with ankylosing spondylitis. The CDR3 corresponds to CASSLQGGYTEAFF. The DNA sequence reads TGTGCCAGCAGCTTACAAGGCGGATACACTGAAGCTTTCTTT.